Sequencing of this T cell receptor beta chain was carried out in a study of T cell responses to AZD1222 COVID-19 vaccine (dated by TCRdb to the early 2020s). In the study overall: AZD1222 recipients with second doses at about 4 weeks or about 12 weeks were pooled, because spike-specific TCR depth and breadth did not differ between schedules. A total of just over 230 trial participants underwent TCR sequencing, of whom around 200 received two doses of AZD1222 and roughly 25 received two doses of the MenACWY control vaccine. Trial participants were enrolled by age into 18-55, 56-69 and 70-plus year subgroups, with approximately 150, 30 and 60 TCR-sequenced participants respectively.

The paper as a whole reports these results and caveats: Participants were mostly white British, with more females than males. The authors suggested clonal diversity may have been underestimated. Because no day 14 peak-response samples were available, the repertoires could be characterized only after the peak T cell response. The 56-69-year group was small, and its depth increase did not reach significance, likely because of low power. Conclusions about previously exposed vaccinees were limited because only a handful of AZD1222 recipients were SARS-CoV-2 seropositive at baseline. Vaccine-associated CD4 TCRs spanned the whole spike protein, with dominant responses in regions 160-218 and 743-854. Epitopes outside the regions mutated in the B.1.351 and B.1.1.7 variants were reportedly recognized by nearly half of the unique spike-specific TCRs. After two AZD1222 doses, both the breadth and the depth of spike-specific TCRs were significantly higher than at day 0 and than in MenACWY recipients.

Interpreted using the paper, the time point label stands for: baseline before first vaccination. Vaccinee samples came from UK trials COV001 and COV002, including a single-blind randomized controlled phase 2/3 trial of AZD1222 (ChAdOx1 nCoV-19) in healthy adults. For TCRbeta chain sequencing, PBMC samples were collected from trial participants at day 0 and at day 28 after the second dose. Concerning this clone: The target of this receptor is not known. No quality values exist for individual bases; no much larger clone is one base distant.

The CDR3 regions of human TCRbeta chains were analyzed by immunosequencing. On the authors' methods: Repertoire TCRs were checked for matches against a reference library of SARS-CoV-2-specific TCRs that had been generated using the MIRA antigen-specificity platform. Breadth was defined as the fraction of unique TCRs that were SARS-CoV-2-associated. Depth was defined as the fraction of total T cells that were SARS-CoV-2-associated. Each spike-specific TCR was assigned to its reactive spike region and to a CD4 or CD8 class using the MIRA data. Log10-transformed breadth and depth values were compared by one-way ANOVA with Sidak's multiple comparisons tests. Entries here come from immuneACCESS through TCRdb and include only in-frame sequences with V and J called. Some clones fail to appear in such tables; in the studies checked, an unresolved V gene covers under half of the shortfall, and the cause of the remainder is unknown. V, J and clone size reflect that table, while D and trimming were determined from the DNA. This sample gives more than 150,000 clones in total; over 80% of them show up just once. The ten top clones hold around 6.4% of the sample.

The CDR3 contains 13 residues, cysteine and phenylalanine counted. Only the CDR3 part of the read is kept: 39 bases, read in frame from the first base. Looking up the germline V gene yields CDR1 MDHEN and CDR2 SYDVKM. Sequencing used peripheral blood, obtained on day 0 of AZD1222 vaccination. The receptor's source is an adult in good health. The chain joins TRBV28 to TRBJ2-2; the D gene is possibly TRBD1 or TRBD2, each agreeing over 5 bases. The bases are TGTGTAGTCGGGGCATCGAACACCGGGGAGCTGTTTTTT. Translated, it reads CVVGASNTGELFF.